The source of this TCR beta chain is a study of patients and donors after allogeneic stem cell transplantation. This clonotype was recorded a few times. V lost 4 bases and J lost 3, with 15 bases in between. Germline loops: CDR1 SQVTM, CDR2 ANQGSEA. This CDR3 region has 14 residues. TCRdb re-analysed the RT-PCR reads in MiXCR, keeping a single row per CDR3 protein. The table shows hundreds of thousands of distinct CDR3 sequences, with around 40% occurring only once. The specimen sequenced was blood, either unsorted or a sorted T cell fraction (not recorded which). The gene calls are TRBV29-1 and TRBJ1-1, with D tentatively TRBD1 (5 bases). The clonotype was recovered from a human donor who was either an allogeneic HSCT recipient or a stem cell or donor lymphocyte infusion donor (not recorded which). It is not recorded whose cells these are; they may come from a transplant donor. The CDR3 loop reads CSVGGGLGDTEAFF. DNA for the CDR3: TGCAGCGTTGGGGGTGGACTAGGGGACACTGAAGCTTTCTTT. The complete variable domain, with remaining parts taken from reference TRBV29-1 and TRBJ1-1, reads SAVISQKPSRDICQRGTSLTIQCQVDSQVTMMFWYRQQPGQSLTLIATANQGSEATYESGFVIDKFPISRPNLTFSTLTVSNMSPEDSSIYLCSVGGGLGDTEAFFGQGTRLTVV.